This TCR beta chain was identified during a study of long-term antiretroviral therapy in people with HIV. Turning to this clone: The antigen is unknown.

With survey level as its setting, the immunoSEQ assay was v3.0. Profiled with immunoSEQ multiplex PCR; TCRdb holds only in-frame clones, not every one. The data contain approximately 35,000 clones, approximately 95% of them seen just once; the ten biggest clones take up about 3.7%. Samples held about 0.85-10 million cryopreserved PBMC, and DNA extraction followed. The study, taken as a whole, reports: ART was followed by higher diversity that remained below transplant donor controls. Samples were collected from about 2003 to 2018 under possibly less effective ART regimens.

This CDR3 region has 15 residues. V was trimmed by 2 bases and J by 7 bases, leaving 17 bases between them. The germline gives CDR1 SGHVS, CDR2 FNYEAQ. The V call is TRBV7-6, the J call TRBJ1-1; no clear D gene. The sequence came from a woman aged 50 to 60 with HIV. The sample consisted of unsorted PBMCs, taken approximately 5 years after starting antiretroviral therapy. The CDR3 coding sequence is TGTGCCAGCAGCTTATCCCTGTCTTACGGGGATGAAGCTTTCTTT. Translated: CASSLSLSYGDEAFF.